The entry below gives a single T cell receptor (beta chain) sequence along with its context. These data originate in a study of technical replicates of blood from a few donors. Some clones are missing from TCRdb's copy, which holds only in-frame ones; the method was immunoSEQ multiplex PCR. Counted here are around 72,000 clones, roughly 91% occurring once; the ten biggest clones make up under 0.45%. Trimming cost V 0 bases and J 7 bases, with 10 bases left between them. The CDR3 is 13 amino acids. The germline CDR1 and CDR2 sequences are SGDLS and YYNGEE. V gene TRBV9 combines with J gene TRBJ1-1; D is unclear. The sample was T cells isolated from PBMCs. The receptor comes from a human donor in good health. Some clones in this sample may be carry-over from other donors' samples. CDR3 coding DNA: TGTGCCAGCAGCGTAGCAATCCGGGATGAAGCTTTCTTT. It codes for CASSVAIRDEAFF.